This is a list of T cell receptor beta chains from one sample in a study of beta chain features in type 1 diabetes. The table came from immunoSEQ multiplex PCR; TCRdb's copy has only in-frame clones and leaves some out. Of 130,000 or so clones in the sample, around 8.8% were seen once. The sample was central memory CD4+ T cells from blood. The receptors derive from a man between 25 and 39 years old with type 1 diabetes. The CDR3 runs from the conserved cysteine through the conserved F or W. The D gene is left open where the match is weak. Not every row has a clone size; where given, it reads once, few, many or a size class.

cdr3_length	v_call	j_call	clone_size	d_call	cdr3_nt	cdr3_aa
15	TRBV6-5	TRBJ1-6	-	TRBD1	TGTGCCAGCAGTTATTCACGGACAGGGGACTCACCCCTCCACTTT	CASSYSRTGDSPLHF
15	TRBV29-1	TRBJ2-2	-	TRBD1	TGCAGCGTTGCTCGGACAGGGGCGAGCACCGGGGAGCTGTTTTTT	CSVARTGASTGELFF
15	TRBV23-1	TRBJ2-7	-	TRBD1	TGCGCCAGCAGTCAATCGGTGGGACAGTCCTACGAGCAGTACTTC	CASSQSVGQSYEQYF
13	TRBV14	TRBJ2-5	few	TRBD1	TGTGCCAGCGGAAGACAGGGGGGAGAGACCCAGTACTTC	CASGRQGGETQYF
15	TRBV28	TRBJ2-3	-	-	TGTGCCAGCAGTTTTGCGCCAGGGGGCACAGATACGCAGTATTTT	CASSFAPGGTDTQYF
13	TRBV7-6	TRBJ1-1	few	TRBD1	TGTGCCAGCAGCGGACAGGGGGGGACTGAAGCTTTCTTT	CASSGQGGTEAFF
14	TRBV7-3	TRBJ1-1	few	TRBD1	TGTGCCAGCAGCTCCGGGACAGGAAACACTGAAGCTTTCTTT	CASSSGTGNTEAFF
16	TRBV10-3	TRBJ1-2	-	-	TGTGCCATCAGTGACTCGAACCGGGAAGCTAACTATGGCTACACCTTC	CAISDSNREANYGYTF
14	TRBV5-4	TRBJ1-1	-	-	TGTGCCAGCGAAATTCCAGGGGCGAGGACTGAAGCTTTCTTT	CASEIPGARTEAFF
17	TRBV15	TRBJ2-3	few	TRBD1	TGTGCCACCAGCAGAGGAGGGGACAGCTCGTTCACAGATACGCAGTATTTT	CATSRGGDSSFTDTQYF
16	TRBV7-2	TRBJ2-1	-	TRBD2	TGTGCCAGCAGCCCGTCGGCGGGGGGCTCTTACAATGAGCAGTTCTTC	CASSPSAGGSYNEQFF
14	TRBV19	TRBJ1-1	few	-	TGTGCCAGTATCCGCGGGCGCCCTGAGACTGAAGCTTTCTTT	CASIRGRPETEAFF
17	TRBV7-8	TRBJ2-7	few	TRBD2	TGTGCCAGCAGCTCCGGGACTAGCGGGGGGTCATCCTACGAGCAGTACTTC	CASSSGTSGGSSYEQYF
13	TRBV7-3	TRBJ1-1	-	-	TGTGCCAGCAGCGTTCAGGCGAACACTGAAGCTTTCTTT	CASSVQANTEAFF
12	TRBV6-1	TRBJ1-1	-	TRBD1	TGTGCCAGCAGTGGACAGGGGACTGAAGCTTTCTTT	CASSGQGTEAFF
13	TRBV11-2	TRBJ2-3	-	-	TGTGCCAGCAGCTTAGGGGGAGTAGATACGCAGTATTTT	CASSLGGVDTQYF
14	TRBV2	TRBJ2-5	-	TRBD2	TGTGCCAGCCGCTCTCGGGGGGTCCAAGAGACCCAGTACTTC	CASRSRGVQETQYF
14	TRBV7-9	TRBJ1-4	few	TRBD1	TGTGCCAGCAGCTCGGGCCGGGACAGTGAAAAACTGTTTTTT	CASSSGRDSEKLFF
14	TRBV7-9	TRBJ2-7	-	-	TGTGCCAGCAGCTTAGCGGGCACCCTCTACGAGCAGTACTTC	CASSLAGTLYEQYF
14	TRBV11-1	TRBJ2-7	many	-	TGTGCCAGCAGCCCCCAGGAGGTTATGCACGAGCAGTACTTC	CASSPQEVMHEQYF
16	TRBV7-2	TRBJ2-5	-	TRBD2	TGTGCCAGCAGCTCTCACATCAGCGGGGGGCAAGAGACCCAGTACTTC	CASSSHISGGQETQYF
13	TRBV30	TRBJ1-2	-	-	TGTGCCTGGAGTATAGGAGCTAACTATGGCTACACCTTC	CAWSIGANYGYTF
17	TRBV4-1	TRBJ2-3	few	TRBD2	TGCGCCAGCAGCCTTAGCGGGGGGCCGGATTTCACAGATACGCAGTATTTT	CASSLSGGPDFTDTQYF
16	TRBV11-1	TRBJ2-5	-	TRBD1	TGTGCCAGCAGCAGGGGGCGGCTGAATAAACAAGAGACCCAGTACTTC	CASSRGRLNKQETQYF
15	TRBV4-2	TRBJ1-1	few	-	TGTGCCAGCAGCCAGGACCTGACAGTGAACACTGAAGCTTTCTTT	CASSQDLTVNTEAFF
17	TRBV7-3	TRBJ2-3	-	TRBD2	TGTGCCAGCTCGCCGGGACTAGGGATCTCTAGCACAGATACGCAGTATTTT	CASSPGLGISSTDTQYF
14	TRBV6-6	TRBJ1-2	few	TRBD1	TGTGCCAGCAGTAGAACAGGGGCGCACTATGGCTACACCTTC	CASSRTGAHYGYTF
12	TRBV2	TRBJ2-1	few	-	TGTGCCAGCAGTGACAGGGGCAATGAGCAGTTCTTC	CASSDRGNEQFF
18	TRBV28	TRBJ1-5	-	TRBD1	TGTGCCAGCAGTCCATCTCGTGCGAGGACAGGTTACAATCAGCCCCAGCATTTT	CASSPSRARTGYNQPQHF
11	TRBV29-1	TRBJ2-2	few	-	TGCAGCGTTGGACAAACCGGGGAGCTGTTTTTT	CSVGQTGELFF
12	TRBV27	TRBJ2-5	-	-	TGTGCCAGCAGCCCCCTGGGCGAGACCCAGTACTTC	CASSPLGETQYF
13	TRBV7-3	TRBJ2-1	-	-	TGTGCCAGCAGCTCATACTACAGGAATGAGCAGTTCTTC	CASSSYYRNEQFF
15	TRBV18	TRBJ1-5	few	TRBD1	TGTGCCAGCTCACCAGGGACAGGGTACAATCAGCCCCAGCATTTT	CASSPGTGYNQPQHF
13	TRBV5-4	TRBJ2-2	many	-	TGTGCCAGCACCCGGGACTCTGCCGGGGAGCTGTTTTTT	CASTRDSAGELFF
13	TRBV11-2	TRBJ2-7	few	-	TGTGCCAGCCGAAAAAGGGGCCCTTACGAGCAGTACTTC	CASRKRGPYEQYF
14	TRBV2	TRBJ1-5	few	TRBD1	TGTGCCAGCAGTGGGGTTTCAACAGGGGGGATCGGGCATTTT	CASSGVSTGGIGHF
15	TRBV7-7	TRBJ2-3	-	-	TGTGCTAGCAGCTTAGGACTGGGGCACACAGATACGCAGTATTTT	CASSLGLGHTDTQYF
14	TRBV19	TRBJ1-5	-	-	TGTGCCAGTAGCACTATCTCTCCCGGTCAGCCCCAGCATTTT	CASSTISPGQPQHF
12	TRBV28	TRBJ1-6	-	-	TGTGCCAGCAGTACTGGGGAGGTACCCCTCCACTTT	CASSTGEVPLHF
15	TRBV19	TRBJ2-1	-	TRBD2	TGTGCCAGTACGATTACGGTAGCGGGGGGAGATGAGCAGTTCTTC	CASTITVAGGDEQFF
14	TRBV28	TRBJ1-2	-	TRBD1	TGTGCCAGCAGCTCACAGGGGGCGGCCTATGGCTACACCTTC	CASSSQGAAYGYTF
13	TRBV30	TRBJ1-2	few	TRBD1	TGTGCCTGGACAGGGGGATCTAACTATGGCTACACCTTC	CAWTGGSNYGYTF
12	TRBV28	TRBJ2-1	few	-	TGTGCCAGCAGTTCTCCCCCAAGCGGGCAGTTCTTC	CASSSPPSGQFF
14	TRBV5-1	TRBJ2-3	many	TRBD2	TGCGCCAGCAGAGGCGGGGGGGCATCAGATACGCAGTATTTT	CASRGGGASDTQYF
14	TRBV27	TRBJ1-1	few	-	TGTGCCAGCAGTTTATTTCGGTCGGGCACTGAAGCTTTCTTT	CASSLFRSGTEAFF
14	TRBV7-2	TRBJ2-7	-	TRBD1	TGTGCCAGCAGCCTATCGGGACAGGCTTACGAGCAGTACTTC	CASSLSGQAYEQYF
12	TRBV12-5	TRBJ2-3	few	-	TGTGCTAGTGGTCGGGACACCAATACGCAGTATTTT	CASGRDTNTQYF
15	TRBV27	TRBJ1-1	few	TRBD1	TGTGCCAGCAGAACCGAACGACAGGGATCCACTGAAGCTTTCTTT	CASRTERQGSTEAFF
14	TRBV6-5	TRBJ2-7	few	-	TGTGCCAGCAGTTGGTTCGGGGACTCCTACGAGCAGTACTTC	CASSWFGDSYEQYF
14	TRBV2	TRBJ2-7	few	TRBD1	TGTGCCAGCAGTGGACAGGGCACCTTCTACGAGCAGTACTTC	CASSGQGTFYEQYF
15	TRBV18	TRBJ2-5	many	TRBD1	TGTGCCAGCTCGCCTCGACAGGGTCAGGGGGAGACCCAGTACTTC	CASSPRQGQGETQYF
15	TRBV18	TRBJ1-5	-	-	TGTGCCAGCTCACTAACAAGCGGCAGGGGACAGCCCCAGCATTTT	CASSLTSGRGQPQHF
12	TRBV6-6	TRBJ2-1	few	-	TGTGCCAGCATGAACAGGGAAAGCGAGCAGTTCTTC	CASMNRESEQFF
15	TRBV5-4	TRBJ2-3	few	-	TGTGCCAGCAGCTTGGCCCGGGGGAGCACAGATACGCAGTATTTT	CASSLARGSTDTQYF
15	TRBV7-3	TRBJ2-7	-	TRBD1	TGTGCCAGCAGCTCTGCCGGGACAGGACCCTACGAGCAGTACTTC	CASSSAGTGPYEQYF